This T cell receptor beta chain derives from a study of T cells in Graves' hyperthyroidism and ophthalmopathy. This clonotype was seen a handful of times. Amplification targeted TCR beta CDR3 regions from RNA transcripts. The HTBI primer set served for first-round RT-PCR of the TCR CDR3. A single record per CDR3 protein comes from TCRdb applying MiXCR to the multiplex PCR reads. The sample includes over 400,000 distinct CDR3 sequences, about 20% of them seen just once. The CDR3 totals 14 residues. Trimming took 4 bases from V and 3 from J, leaving 10 bases between them. From germline, CDR1 is MNHEY and CDR2 SVGAGI. Diagnosis relied on clinical symptoms, serum thyroxine and TRAb, thyroid ultrasound and orbital computed tomography.

The gene calls are TRBV6-5 and TRBJ1-3; D remains ambiguous. The specimen was blood. This clonotype was obtained from an older woman with Graves' ophthalmopathy. The CDR3 here is CASSSLRLGNTIYF. In DNA form, the CDR3 reads TGTGCCAGCAGTTCCCTCAGGCTTGGAAACACCATATATTTT.